The 28 T cell receptor beta chains below were found in one sample sequenced in a study of T cell responses to AZD1222 COVID-19 vaccine. Libraries were prepared by immunoSEQ multiplex PCR; TCRdb keeps only in-frame clonotypes and omits some of them. The sample shows about 200,000 clones, less than 95% of them seen only once. The material sequenced was peripheral blood, taken 28 days after the second dose of the MenACWY control vaccine. The receptors derive from an adult who received the MenACWY meningococcal vaccine as a control.

The chain recombines TRBV28 with TRBJ1-4; no firm D call. V was trimmed by 5 bases and J by 6 bases, leaving 10 bases between them. The germline CDR1 and CDR2 sequences are MDHEN and SYDVKM. The CDR3 is made up of 13 amino acids. The CDR3 reads CASSPPSDEKLFF. The CDR3 DNA reads as TGTGCCAGCAGTCCCCCAAGCGATGAAAAACTGTTTTTT.

The chain couples TRBV27 to TRBJ1-5, with D possibly TRBD1 on 6 matching bases. CDR3 length equals 14 residues. Germline assignment: CDR1 MNHEY and CDR2 SMNVEV (reference sequence). With 5 bases removed from V and 6 bases from J, the gap between germline ends came to 14 bases. The CDR3 DNA follows: TGTGCCAGCAGTACTTCAGGGGTTGGTCAGCCCCAGCATTTT. Its translation is CASSTSGVGQPQHF.

This chain connects TRBV7-9 to TRBJ1-3; TRBD1 might be the D (6 bases). The germline V gene has CDR1 SEHNR and CDR2 FQNEAQ (reference sequence). CDR3 length: 14 residues. Trimming took off 6 bases at V and 7 bases at J, with 16 bases between the two ends. CDR3 nucleotide sequence: TGTGCCAGCAGTTTAAGTCAAGGGGGGAACACCATATATTTT. Protein product: CASSLSQGGNTIYF.

This chain links TRBV10-3 with TRBJ2-7, with D perhaps matching TRBD1 (5 bases). Germline V gene sequence: CDR1 ENHRY, CDR2 SYGVKD. The CDR3 consists of 16 residues. V was trimmed by 2 bases and J by 0 bases, leaving 14 bases between them. The chain's CDR3 is CAISEDAVGVSYEQYF. The DNA for the CDR3 is TGTGCCATCAGTGAGGACGCAGTAGGGGTCTCCTACGAGCAGTACTTC.

This sequence joins TRBV14 and TRBJ1-2; D is unclear. V was cut by 4 bases and J by 6 bases, with 12 bases left in between. This CDR3 has 13 amino acids. In germline, CDR1 is SGHDN, CDR2 FVKESK. In DNA, the CDR3 is TGTGCCAGCAGCCGTACCGGGTTTAATGGCTACACCTTC. It specifies CASSRTGFNGYTF.

V usage is TRBV5-6 and J usage is TRBJ1-1; 7 nucleotides match TRBD1. CDR3 size: 14 residues. The V segment lost 4 bases and the J segment 4 bases; nucleotides outside the gene matches: 7. Per germline, CDR1 SGHDT and CDR2 YYEEEE. The CDR3 coding sequence is TGTGCCAGCAGCCCTAGGACAGGTCGCACTGAAGCTTTCTTT. Encoded protein: CASSPRTGRTEAFF.

The gene calls are TRBV7-9 and TRBJ2-1; D may match TRBD1 or TRBD2 (5 bases each). Germline CDR1 is SEHNR and CDR2 is FQNEAQ (reference sequence). The V end lost 6 bases, the J end lost 5 bases, and 11 bases lay between the germline ends. This CDR3 comprises 13 residues. The CDR3 nucleotides are TGTGCCAGCAGGGGGACCAGGGACAATGAGCAGTTCTTC. Protein: CASRGTRDNEQFF.

J is TRBJ2-3 and V is TRBV20-1; 7 bases line up with TRBD2. The CDR3 has 15 amino acids. V lost 3 bases to trimming and J lost 3 bases; unmatched junction nucleotides: 9. Germline V gene data show CDR1 as DFQATT and CDR2 as SNEGSKA (reference sequence). In DNA, the CDR3 is TGCAGTGCTAGTACCTTAGCGGGTAAAACAGATACGCAGTATTTT. As protein: CSASTLAGKTDTQYF.

V is TRBV7-6 and J is TRBJ2-7, with TRBD2 identical over 7 bases. CDR3 length: 16 residues. Germline CDR1 is SGHVS and CDR2 is FNYEAQ. Trimming cost V 5 bases and J 0 bases; bases outside gene matches: 10. The CDR3: CASSPIGGGSSYEQYF. The CDR3 DNA sequence: TGTGCCAGCAGCCCCATCGGAGGCGGGAGCTCCTACGAGCAGTACTTC.

This CDR3 is CASSPFVSTDTQYF. The DNA of the CDR3 is TGTGCCAGCAGCCCCTTTGTATCCACAGATACGCAGTATTTT. The chain links TRBV9 to TRBJ2-3; the D is unclear. The CDR3 is made up of 14 amino acids. Trimming cost V 4 bases and J 2 bases, with 11 bases left between them. Germline CDR1 reads SGDLS; CDR2 reads YYNGEE.

The chain is built from TRBV5-4 and TRBJ2-7; no reliable D call. The ends were cut back, 0 bases at V and 0 bases at J, with 7 bases in the middle. CDR3 size: 14 residues. The germline CDR1 and CDR2 sequences are SGHNT and YYREEE (reference sequence). In DNA form, the CDR3 reads TGTGCCAGCAGCTTGGATAGGACCTCCTACGAGCAGTACTTC. Translation gives CASSLDRTSYEQYF.

The V and J genes are TRBV7-2 and TRBJ2-7; 11 bases align to TRBD2. From germline, CDR1 is SGHTA and CDR2 FQGNSA. V was clipped by 2 bases and J by 3 bases; unmatched bases: 3. This CDR3 has 15 amino acids. CDR3 residues: CASSLSSGGFYEQYF. The CDR3 DNA reads TGTGCCAGCAGCTTATCTAGCGGGGGGTTCTACGAGCAGTACTTC.

The genes are TRBV6-2 or TRBV6-3 and TRBJ1-6; a weak D match, TRBD1 (6 bases). This CDR3 comprises 15 residues. V dropped 7 bases and J dropped 5 bases, with 15 bases sitting between them. CDR1 and CDR2 (germline): MNHEY, SVGEGT. The CDR3 is CASIPGDRNNSPLHF. The CDR3 DNA sequence: TGTGCCAGCATCCCGGGTGACAGGAATAATTCACCCCTCCACTTT.

V gene TRBV12-3 or TRBV12-4 combines with J gene TRBJ2-7; D is perhaps TRBD2 (5 bases). The V end lost 5 bases, the J end lost 0 bases, and 8 bases lay between the germline ends. The CDR3 runs 13 residues. CDR3 residues: CASSPGISYEQYF. Here the CDR3 DNA reads TGTGCCAGCAGTCCCGGGATCTCCTACGAGCAGTACTTC.

This chain joins TRBV2 and TRBJ2-1; no clear D. Deletions cut 3 bases from V and 9 bases from J, with 15 bases between. This CDR3 region has 14 residues. Germline V gives CDR1 SNHLY, CDR2 FYNNEI. The chain's CDR3 is CASSELWTLGEQFF. The CDR3 nucleotides are TGTGCCAGCAGTGAGCTCTGGACCCTCGGTGAGCAGTTCTTC.

This clone was picked up one time. The germline gene is not matched at one end of the junction; a read error may be the cause. The V and J genes are TRBV6-1 and TRBJ1-6, with a tentative D call TRBD1 (6 bases). The CDR3 loop spans 16 amino acids. CDR1 is MNHNS, CDR2 SASEGT, per germline. The chain's CDR3 is CASSDLGGVYSSPLHF. CDR3 nucleotide sequence: TGTGCCAGCAGTGATTTAGGGGGGGTGTATAGTTCACCCCTCCACTTT.

V is TRBV11-1 and J is TRBJ1-1; D remains ambiguous. Germline loops: CDR1 SGHAT, CDR2 FQDESV (reference sequence). This CDR3 contains 13 residues. V lost 2 bases, J lost 1 base, and 5 bases lay in between. CDR3: CASSLIANTEAFF. The CDR3, as DNA: TGTGCCAGCAGCTTAATAGCGAACACTGAAGCTTTCTTT.

This clone was seen once. V is TRBV9 and J is TRBJ2-1, with D possibly matching TRBD1 (5 bases). With 3 bases removed from V and 9 bases from J, the gap between germline ends came to 10 bases. CDR3 size: 12 residues. Germline CDR1 is SGDLS and CDR2 is YYNGEE. The CDR3 DNA sequence: TGTGCCAGCAGCGCTTTGGGGCGTGAGCAGTTCTTC. Protein sequence: CASSALGREQFF.

The chain has TRBV5-5 and TRBJ2-5, with TRBD2 matching 8 bases. Germline V CDR1 and CDR2: SGHKS, YYEKEE (reference sequence). The CDR3 runs 14 residues. V dropped 3 bases and J dropped 5; count of bases not matched to a gene: 6. Here the CDR3 DNA reads TGTGCCAGCAGCTCCAGCGGGAGTTGGGAGACCCAGTACTTC. Protein product: CASSSSGSWETQYF.

This rearrangement joins TRBV3-1 (or the pseudogene TRBV3-2) to TRBJ1-2; 9 positions match TRBD1. The germline gives CDR1 LGHDT, CDR2 YNNKEL (reference sequence). With V trimmed by 1 base and J by 8 bases, 11 bases remained unmatched. The CDR3 sequence is 16 residues long. The DNA of the CDR3 is TGTGCCAGCAGCCAAGGGAGTGGGAGGACAGGGGTCGGCTACACCTTC. It codes for CASSQGSGRTGVGYTF.

The chain carries TRBV5-6 and TRBJ2-1; no definite D call. V shed 0 bases and J shed 10 bases, with 8 bases lying between them. The CDR3 is 12 residues long. Germline assignment: CDR1 SGHDT and CDR2 YYEEEE. CDR3 protein: CASSLGGIEQFF. The CDR3 region has the DNA TGTGCCAGCAGCTTGGGGGGTATCGAGCAGTTCTTC.

For the CDR3, the DNA is TGTGCCAGCAGTTACAGCTATAGCAATCAGCCCCAGCATTTT. Translated: CASSYSYSNQPQHF. This chain connects TRBV6-2 or TRBV6-3 to TRBJ1-5, with D hard to call. V shed 2 bases and J shed 0 bases, with 5 bases lying between them. The germline V gene encodes CDR1 MNHEY and CDR2 SVGEGT. The length of the CDR3 is 14 residues.

V gene TRBV23-1 combines with J gene TRBJ1-1; 7 bases agree with TRBD1. TRBV23-1 is known as an ORF, though its function is uncertain. The V and J ends lost 6 bases and 1 base, in that order; junction bases with no gene match: 5. This CDR3 is 14 amino acids long. The CDR3 sequence is CASSRRTGNTEAFF. The CDR3 DNA follows: TGCGCCAGCAGCCGCCGGACAGGGAACACTGAAGCTTTCTTT.

The rearrangement links TRBV14 to TRBJ1-2; D is possibly TRBD1 (5 bases). Trimming removed 3 bases from V and 2 bases from J, with 10 bases in between. Germline V gene lookup returns CDR1 SGHDN and CDR2 FVKESK. This CDR3 comprises 14 residues. This CDR3 reads CASSQDRGNYGYTF. CDR3 coding DNA: TGTGCCAGCAGCCAGGATCGGGGGAACTATGGCTACACCTTC.

The chain uses TRBV11-2 and TRBJ1-2; D is unclear. There are 16 residues in the CDR3. With 1 base removed from V and 6 bases from J, the gap between germline ends came to 18 bases. Germline values: CDR1 SGHAT, CDR2 FQNNGV. The DNA of the CDR3 is TGTGCCAGCAGCTTAGCCGACGGACGGGCCGGGCATGGCTACACCTTC. Its protein is CASSLADGRAGHGYTF.

This rearrangement joins TRBV28 to TRBJ2-1; 8 bases align to TRBD1. The CDR3 is 15 amino acids. Per the germline V gene, CDR1 is MDHEN and CDR2 is SYDVKM. Unmatched junction bases numbered 6, after V lost 1 base and J lost 7 bases. The CDR3 region is CASSLFGRGLNEQFF. CDR3 nucleotides: TGTGCCAGCAGTTTATTTGGCAGGGGGCTTAATGAGCAGTTCTTC.

V usage is TRBV2 and J usage is TRBJ1-1; 8 bases are a match to TRBD1. Germline assignment: CDR1 SNHLY and CDR2 FYNNEI. The J segment lost 5 bases and the V segment lost 6 bases, leaving 20 bases of the junction unmatched. This CDR3 spans 18 amino acids. The CDR3 here is CASSIETGAGGILTEAFF. The CDR3 DNA follows: TGTGCCAGCAGCATCGAGACAGGGGCTGGCGGGATTTTAACTGAAGCTTTCTTT. Using reference TRBV2 and TRBJ1-1 for the parts outside the CDR3, the full variable domain is EPEVTQTPSHQVTQMGQEVILRCVPISNHLYFYWYRQILGQKVEFLVSFYNNEISEKSEIFDDQFSVERPDGSNFTLKIRSTKLEDSAMYFCASSIETGAGGILTEAFFGQGTRLTVV.

The rearrangement links TRBV4-1 to TRBJ2-1; perhaps TRBD2 as D (5 bases). Trimming cost V 0 bases and J 4 bases, with 13 bases left between them. Germline lookup yields CDR1 MGHRA and CDR2 YSYEKL. This CDR3 has 16 residues. DNA of the CDR3: TGCGCCAGCAGCCAAGAGGGAGCGTTCCTATACAATGAGCAGTTCTTC. Its protein product is CASSQEGAFLYNEQFF.